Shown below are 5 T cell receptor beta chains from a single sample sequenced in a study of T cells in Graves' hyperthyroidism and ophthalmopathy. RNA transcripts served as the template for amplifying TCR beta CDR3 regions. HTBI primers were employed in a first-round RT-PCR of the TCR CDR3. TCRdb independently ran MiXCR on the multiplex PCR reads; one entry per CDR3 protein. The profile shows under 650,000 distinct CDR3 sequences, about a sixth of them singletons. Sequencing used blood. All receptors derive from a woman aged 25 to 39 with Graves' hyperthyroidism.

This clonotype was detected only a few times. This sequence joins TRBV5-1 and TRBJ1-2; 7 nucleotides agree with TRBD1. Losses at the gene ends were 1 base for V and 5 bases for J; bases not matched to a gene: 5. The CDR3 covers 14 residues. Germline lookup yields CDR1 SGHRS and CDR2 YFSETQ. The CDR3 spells CASSLRTGPYGYTF. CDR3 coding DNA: TGCGCCAGCAGCTTGAGGACAGGACCTTATGGCTACACCTTC.

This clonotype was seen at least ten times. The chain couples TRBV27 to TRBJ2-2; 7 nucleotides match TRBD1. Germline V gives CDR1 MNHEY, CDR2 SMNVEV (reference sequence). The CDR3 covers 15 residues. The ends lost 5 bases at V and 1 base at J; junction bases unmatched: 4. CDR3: CASSTRQGNTGELFF. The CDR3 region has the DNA TGTGCCAGCAGTACAAGACAGGGGAACACCGGGGAGCTGTTTTTT.

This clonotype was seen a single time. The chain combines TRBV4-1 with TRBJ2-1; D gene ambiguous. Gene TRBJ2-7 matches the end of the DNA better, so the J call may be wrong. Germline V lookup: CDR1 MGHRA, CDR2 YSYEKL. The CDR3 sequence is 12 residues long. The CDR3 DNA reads TGCGCCAGCAGCCCCGCTAACAATGAGCAGTACTTC. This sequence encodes CASSPANNEQYF.

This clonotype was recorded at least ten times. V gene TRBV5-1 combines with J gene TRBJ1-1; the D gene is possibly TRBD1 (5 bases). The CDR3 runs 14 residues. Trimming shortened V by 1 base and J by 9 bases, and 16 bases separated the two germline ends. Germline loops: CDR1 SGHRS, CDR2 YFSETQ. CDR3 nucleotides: TGCGCCAGCAGCTTGTCGGTTCAGGGTAACCAAGCTTTCTTT. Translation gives CASSLSVQGNQAFF. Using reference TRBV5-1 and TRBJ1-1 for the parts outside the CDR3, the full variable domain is KAGVTQTPRYLIKTRGQQVTLSCSPISGHRSVSWYQQTPGQGLQFLFEYFSETQRNKGNFPGRFSGRQFSNSRSEMNVSTLELGDSALYLCASSLSVQGNQAFFGQGTRLTVV.

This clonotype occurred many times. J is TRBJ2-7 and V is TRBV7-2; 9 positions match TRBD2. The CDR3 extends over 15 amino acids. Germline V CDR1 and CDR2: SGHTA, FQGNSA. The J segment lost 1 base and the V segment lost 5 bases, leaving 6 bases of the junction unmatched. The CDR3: CASSPGTSSSYEQYF. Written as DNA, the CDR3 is TGTGCCAGCAGCCCAGGGACTAGCTCTTCCTACGAGCAGTACTTC.